One and the same sample provided the 26 T cell receptor beta chains below, sequenced in a study of T cell responses to AZD1222 COVID-19 vaccine. Repertoires were generated with immunoSEQ multiplex PCR, while TCRdb's copy carries only in-frame clones and drops some. The sample has around 130,000 clones; 80% to 90% are singletons. The specimen comprised peripheral blood, sampled on day 0 of AZD1222 vaccination. Receptors originate from an adult in good health.

The chain uses TRBV7-2 and TRBJ1-1, with 11 bases lining up with TRBD1. The trim removed 7 bases at V and 4 bases at J, leaving 14 bases unmatched. The germline V gene encodes CDR1 SGHTA and CDR2 FQGNSA. The CDR3 covers 17 residues. CDR3 sequence (DNA): TGTGCCAGCACCCTAGGGAGGTGGACAGGGGGCGGCACTGAAGCTTTCTTT. It specifies CASTLGRWTGGGTEAFF.

The chain has TRBV7-9 and TRBJ1-4; 10 bases are a match to TRBD1. Germline V gives CDR1 SEHNR, CDR2 FQNEAQ (reference sequence). There are 15 residues in the CDR3. V lost 5 bases, J lost 8 bases, and 8 bases stayed unmatched. DNA of the CDR3: TGTGCCAGCAGCCCTGGGGACAGGGGATACGAAAAACTGTTTTTT. As protein: CASSPGDRGYEKLFF.

The V call is TRBV7-2, the J call TRBJ1-2, with TRBD1 matching 12 bases. Unmatched junction bases numbered 5, after V lost 1 base and J lost 8 bases. The CDR3 loop spans 15 amino acids. Germline values: CDR1 SGHTA, CDR2 FQGNSA. CDR3 sequence: CASSLEGDRGRGYTF. Here the CDR3 DNA reads TGTGCCAGCAGCTTAGAGGGGGACAGGGGGCGCGGCTACACCTTC. Combining the CDR3 with reference TRBV7-2 and TRBJ1-2 gives the whole variable domain GAGVSQSPSNKVTEKGKDVELRCDPISGHTALYWYRQSLGQGLEFLIYFQGNSAPDKSGLPSDRFSAERTGGSVSTLTIQRTQQEDSAVYLCASSLEGDRGRGYTFGSGTRLTVV.

This clone was found a few times. V and J are TRBV7-9 and TRBJ1-3; D gene uncertain. Germline CDR1 and CDR2: SEHNR and FQNEAQ (reference sequence). Trimming removed 0 bases from V and 0 bases from J, with 9 bases in between. This CDR3 is 16 amino acids long. The CDR3 DNA reads TGTGCCAGCAGCTTAGCAGGATCTTACTCTGGAAACACCATATATTTT. Its protein product is CASSLAGSYSGNTIYF. The variable domain in full, with the rest retrieved from reference TRBV7-9 and TRBJ1-3, is DTGVSQNPRHKITKRGQNVTFRCDPISEHNRLYWYRQTLGQGPEFLTYFQNEAQLEKSRLLSDRFSAERPKGSFSTLEIQRTEQGDSAMYLCASSLAGSYSGNTIYFGEGSWLTVV.

The chain has TRBV6-1 and TRBJ2-2, with D possibly being TRBD1 or TRBD2 (5 bases each). Deletions cut 1 base from V and 5 bases from J, with 11 bases between. This CDR3 comprises 15 residues. Germline CDR1 and CDR2: MNHNS and SASEGT. CDR3 amino acids: CASSEGGAGTGELFF. The CDR3 nucleotides are TGTGCCAGCAGTGAAGGAGGGGCTGGGACCGGGGAGCTGTTTTTT.

This clone occurred once. The CDR3 DNA reads as TGTGCCAGCAGTCACGCCGGGACAGGGCTTCGTGAGCAGTTCTTC. This gives the protein CASSHAGTGLREQFF. The V gene is TRBV6-2 or TRBV6-3, the J gene TRBJ2-1; 9 bases fit TRBD1. The germline V gene encodes CDR1 MNHEY and CDR2 SVGEGT. The CDR3 consists of 15 residues. The junction had 11 bases not matched to a gene; V was cut back by 5 bases and J by 9 bases.

The chain is built from TRBV6-6 and TRBJ2-7, with 8 bases aligning to TRBD1. V lost 4 bases and J lost 2; bases outside the gene matches: 4. Looked up from germline, CDR1 is MNHNY and CDR2 is SVGAGI (reference sequence). The CDR3 covers 14 residues. As DNA, the CDR3 is TGTGCCAGCAGTTCCGGACAGGGCGCCTACGAGCAGTACTTC. This sequence encodes CASSSGQGAYEQYF.

This clone was seen only a few times. V gene TRBV9 combines with J gene TRBJ1-1; D is uncertain. The CDR3 loop spans 13 amino acids. Germline CDR1 and CDR2: SGDLS and YYNGEE. V lost 0 bases and J lost 1, with 4 bases in between. The CDR3 region has the DNA TGTGCCAGCAGCGTAGAGGAGAACACTGAAGCTTTCTTT. Its protein is CASSVEENTEAFF.

In nucleotides, the CDR3 is TGTGCCAGCTCACCTAAAGGACAGGGGACCGGAAACACCATATATTTT. This codes for CASSPKGQGTGNTIYF. The chain uses TRBV18 and TRBJ1-3, with 9 bases that match TRBD1. Unmatched junction bases numbered 7, after V lost 3 bases and J lost 4 bases. The CDR3 spans 16 residues. CDR1 and CDR2 (germline): KGHSH, LQKENI.

This chain joins TRBV7-2 and TRBJ1-1; TRBD1 is a possible D gene (5 bases). Looked up from germline, CDR1 is SGHTA and CDR2 is FQGNSA. The CDR3 has 15 amino acids. V was cut by 5 bases and J by 1 base, with 14 bases left in between. The CDR3 DNA reads as TGTGCCAGCAGCCTTCAAGGTAGGGGGAACACTGAAGCTTTCTTT. Its translation is CASSLQGRGNTEAFF.

The chain has TRBV5-6 and TRBJ1-5, with D unclear. CDR1 is SGHDT, CDR2 YYEEEE, per germline. The CDR3 covers 15 residues. Trimming left V 4 bases short and J 4 bases short, with 15 bases between. CDR3 in amino acids: CASSPRRDQNQPQHF. In DNA, the CDR3 is TGTGCCAGCAGCCCGAGGAGGGATCAAAATCAGCCCCAGCATTTT.

The rearrangement links TRBV12-3 or TRBV12-4 to TRBJ1-5, with D uncertain. The CDR3 runs to 13 residues. Trimming pared 7 bases from V and 7 bases from J, leaving 14 bases between. The CDR3 spells CASTRSEGQPQHF. Written as DNA, the CDR3 is TGTGCCAGCACCCGATCCGAGGGCCAGCCCCAGCATTTT.

The chain has TRBV19 and TRBJ1-2, with unresolved D. The germline gives CDR1 LNHDA, CDR2 SQIVND (reference sequence). The V end lost 6 bases, the J end lost 4 bases, and 9 bases lay between the germline ends. The CDR3 covers 12 residues. CDR3 amino acids: CASRNVGYGYTF. In DNA, the CDR3 is TGTGCCAGTAGAAACGTGGGCTATGGCTACACCTTC.

The chain carries TRBV5-1 and TRBJ2-2; D unclear. The CDR3 totals 17 residues. CDR1 and CDR2 from the germline V gene are SGHRS and YFSETQ. V was trimmed by 4 bases and J by 2 bases, leaving 18 bases between them. In nucleotides, the CDR3 is TGCGCCAGCAGCGAAAGGGTCACCCAAATTAACACCGGGGAGCTGTTTTTT. Protein sequence: CASSERVTQINTGELFF.

This chain joins TRBV24-1 and TRBJ1-1; the match to TRBD1 covers 9 bases. Per germline, CDR1 KGHDR and CDR2 SFDVKD. The CDR3 runs 15 residues. J gave up 3 bases and V 4 bases, and 5 bases lay outside the gene matches. This chain's CDR3 is CATSDHRDRDTEAFF. The CDR3 bases are TGTGCCACCAGTGACCATCGGGACAGGGACACTGAAGCTTTCTTT.

The genes are TRBV5-1 and TRBJ1-6, with D uncertain. CDR1 and CDR2 from the germline V gene are SGHRS and YFSETQ. V lost 2 bases, J lost 6 bases, and 12 bases lay in between. The CDR3 loop spans 15 amino acids. The DNA for the CDR3 is TGCGCCAGCAGCTTAGGGTCTGTCGGTAATTCACCCCTCCACTTT. Translation: CASSLGSVGNSPLHF.

The chain joins TRBV5-1 to TRBJ2-7; D not resolved. CDR3 length: 14 amino acids. With 0 bases removed from V and 5 bases from J, the gap between germline ends came to 12 bases. Germline-derived CDR1 and CDR2 are SGHRS and YFSETQ. DNA of the CDR3: TGCGCCAGCAGCTTGGAGGGTCGGGCCCACGAGCAGTACTTC. Protein product: CASSLEGRAHEQYF.

The rearrangement links TRBV7-2 to TRBJ2-2, with D perhaps matching TRBD2 (7 bases). Germline CDR1 SGHTA, CDR2 FQGNSA. The CDR3 runs 17 residues. With 6 bases removed from V and 1 base from J, the gap between germline ends came to 18 bases. CDR3 sequence reads: CASSPFWGGLNTGELFF. The DNA for the CDR3 is TGTGCCAGCAGTCCCTTTTGGGGGGGGCTGAACACCGGGGAGCTGTTTTTT.

The chain combines TRBV30 with TRBJ1-1; the D gene is possibly TRBD1 (6 bases). This CDR3 comprises 11 residues. Between the trimmed V and J ends, which lost 7 bases and 5 bases, there was a span of 11 bases. Germline V CDR1 and CDR2: GTSNPN, SVGIG (reference sequence). The CDR3 bases are TGTGCCTTACAGGGACGGACTGAAGCTTTCTTT. This codes for CALQGRTEAFF.

This sequence joins TRBV7-8 and TRBJ1-2; no firm D call. Trimming cost V 5 bases and J 4 bases, with 14 bases left between them. Germline V gives CDR1 SGHVS, CDR2 FQNEAQ. The CDR3 runs to 14 residues. CDR3: CASSDSTKSYGYTF. CDR3 DNA: TGTGCCAGCAGCGATTCGACTAAGTCCTATGGCTACACCTTC.

The rearrangement links TRBV7-2 to TRBJ2-1; either TRBD1 or TRBD2 may fit D (6 bases each). CDR1 is SGHTA, CDR2 FQGNSA, per germline. The CDR3 is made up of 18 amino acids. V lost 5 bases to trimming and J lost 6 bases, with 26 bases between them. CDR3 bases: TGTGCCAGCAGCCCGGTCTTACTAGCAGAAAGGGGGTCCAATGAGCAGTTCTTC. Its protein product is CASSPVLLAERGSNEQFF.

V and J are TRBV30 and TRBJ2-5; D is ambiguous. The V end was cut by 0 bases, the J end by 4 bases, with 9 bases between. Germline CDR1 and CDR2: GTSNPN and SVGIG (reference sequence). The CDR3 loop spans 13 amino acids. The CDR3 loop reads CAWSVVSPETQYF. The CDR3, as DNA: TGTGCCTGGAGTGTAGTCTCGCCAGAGACCCAGTACTTC.

The CDR3 protein is CASSAGTGLTDTQYF. DNA of the CDR3: TGTGCCAGCAGCGCCGGGACAGGGCTCACAGATACGCAGTATTTT. This sequence joins TRBV9 and TRBJ2-3; 9 nucleotides match TRBD1. Germline V gene sequence: CDR1 SGDLS, CDR2 YYNGEE. V lost 3 bases, J lost 2 bases, and 4 bases stayed unmatched. This CDR3 has 15 amino acids.

The chain is built from TRBV30 and TRBJ2-1; TRBD2 might be the D (7 bases). This CDR3 has 16 residues. V was trimmed by 1 base and J by 5 bases, leaving 18 bases between them. CDR1 is GTSNPN and CDR2 is SVGIG in the germline V gene (reference sequence). CDR3 region: CAWSGPGGGGHNEQFF. The CDR3 DNA reads TGTGCCTGGAGTGGGCCCGGGGGCGGGGGCCACAATGAGCAGTTCTTC.

The chain joins TRBV23-1 to TRBJ1-5; D perhaps matches TRBD1 (6 bases). TRBV23-1 falls under the ORF class, with uncertain function. The CDR3 consists of 15 residues. The germline V and J ends were trimmed by 6 bases and 0 bases, with 12 bases remaining between them. The CDR3 is CASSRTVYSNQPQHF. The DNA of the CDR3 is TGCGCCAGCAGCCGGACAGTATATAGCAATCAGCCCCAGCATTTT.

V usage is TRBV21-1 and J usage is TRBJ1-4; TRBD1 is the table's D call, not checked against the DNA. TRBV21-1 is described as a pseudogene. The CDR3 spans 16 residues. The CDR3 sequence: CASSNQVKRRGEKLFF. The CDR3 DNA sequence: TGTGCCAGCAGCAATCAGGTCAAGCGAAGGGGTGAAAAACTGTTTTTT.